This T cell receptor (beta chain) derives from a study of blood T cell repertoires in COVID-19 (dated by TCRdb to 2020 to 2022). In the study overall: The collaborator samples originated in the United States, Italy and Spain and spanned the acute and convalescent phases of COVID-19. The prospective study material was composed of cDNA or gDNA derived from T cells, B-cell-depleted T cells, or PBMCs. The dataset comprised deeply sampled blood TCRbeta repertoires from subjects exposed to, actively infected with, or recovered from COVID-19. The repertoires were made available in a free public database intended to serve as a resource for research on the immune response to SARS-CoV-2. Samples were obtained from the ongoing ImmuneRACE study (first 160 participants) and from 1,254 subjects provided by 6 global collaborators. Nearly every sample came with metadata listing a de-identified subject ID, COVID-19 status, age in years and sex. Where available, HLA class I and class II types were taken from metadata supplied by the sample provider and were not determined by assay-based typing. Broader findings and caveats from the paper: The quantity of clinical and demographic metadata differed by source and by participant and was supplied without curation.

Each collaborating institution followed its own protocols to collect whole blood in K2EDTA tubes. For TCRbeta analysis, collaborators shipped samples in one of three forms: frozen whole blood, isolated PBMCs, or DNA extracted from either of those sample types. Comment on this clone: Its antigen is still unknown. Base quality data are lacking; no much larger clone is found one base away.

TCRbeta CDR3 regions were amplified from genomic DNA by means of the immunoSEQ Assay, a bias-controlled multiplex PCR. The original pipeline was this. The number of nucleated cells in each sample was estimated from the amplification of reference gene primers within the assay. To quantify the absolute abundance of each unique TCRbeta CDR3 rearrangement, sequence reads were collapsed and filtered. For each sample, productive Simpson clonality was calculated by taking the square root of Simpson's diversity index across productive rearrangements. What TCRdb holds here is the immuneACCESS table cut down to in-frame rearrangements. Part of the clones is not present; checked against another copy, under half of the missing clones reflect an unresolved V gene, and the others are unexplained. For V, J and clone size, that table is used; D and trimming come from the DNA. This sample lists 45,000 to 60,000 clones; 90% to 95% were detected once. The top ten constitute about 4% of the sample.

V trim: 3 bases; J trim: 0 bases; unmatched bases: 3. CDR3 length: 16 amino acids, cysteine to phenylalanine. This entry keeps only the CDR3 DNA: 48 bases, framed from base 1. The germline V gene specifies MGHDK as CDR1 and SYGVNS as CDR2. The receptor chain draws on TRBV25-1 and TRBJ2-1, and TRBD2 aligns with 9 junction nucleotides. The sequencing sample was made of peripheral blood. The clonotype originates from a man aged 45-60 years with acute or convalescent COVID-19. The CDR3 protein: CASSDLSGSSYNEQFF. The DNA sequence is as follows: TGTGCCAGCAGTGATCTTAGCGGGAGCTCCTACAATGAGCAGTTCTTC.